This T cell receptor beta chain was sequenced for a study of T-cell reconstitution after alpha-beta-depleted transplantation in children. Trimming shortened V by 1 base and J by 4 bases, and 5 bases separated the two germline ends. The germline gives CDR1 LGHDT, CDR2 YNNKEL (reference sequence). The CDR3 sequence is 13 residues long. Many counts were recorded for this clonotype. Molecular barcoding with unique molecular identifiers was used for the TCRbeta library. Via MiXCR, TCRdb re-called the PCR reads, giving one row per CDR3 protein. The data contain hundreds of thousands of distinct CDR3 sequences, approximately 12% of them singletons.

The chain employs TRBV3-1 and TRBJ1-5; D unclear. This receptor was obtained from a human donor who donated a stem cell graft to a child with acute lymphoblastic leukemia. The sequenced sample was PBMCs from the stem cell graft donor, obtained from the stem cell graft. DNA for the CDR3: TGTGCCAGCAGCCAAGCAGCAAATCAGCCCCAGCATTTT. This gives the protein CASSQAANQPQHF.